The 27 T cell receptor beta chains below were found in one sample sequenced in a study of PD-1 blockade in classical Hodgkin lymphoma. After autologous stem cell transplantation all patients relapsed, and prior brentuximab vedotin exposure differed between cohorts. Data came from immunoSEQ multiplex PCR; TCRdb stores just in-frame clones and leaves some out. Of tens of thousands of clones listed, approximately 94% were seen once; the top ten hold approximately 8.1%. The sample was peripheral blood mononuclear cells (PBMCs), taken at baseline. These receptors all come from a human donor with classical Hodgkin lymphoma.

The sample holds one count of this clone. The CDR3 sequence: CASSLEVGGAGNEQFF. As DNA, the CDR3 is TGTGCCAGCAGCTTGGAGGTGGGAGGAGCAGGCAATGAGCAGTTCTTC. The chain carries TRBV5-8 and TRBJ2-1; D may be TRBD2 (6 bases). Trimming shortened V by 0 bases and J by 6 bases, and 16 bases separated the two germline ends. This CDR3 is built from 16 residues. Germline V gives CDR1 SGHTS, CDR2 YDEGEE. The full variable domain, completed using reference TRBV5-8 and TRBJ2-1, is EAGVTQSPTHLIKTRGQQATLRCSPISGHTSVYWYQQALGLGLQFLLWYDEGEERNRGNFPPRFSGRQFPNYSSELNVNALELEDSALYLCASSLEVGGAGNEQFFGPGTRLTVL.

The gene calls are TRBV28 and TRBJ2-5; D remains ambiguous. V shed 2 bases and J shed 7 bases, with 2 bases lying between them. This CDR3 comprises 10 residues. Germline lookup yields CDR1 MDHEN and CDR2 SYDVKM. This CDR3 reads CASSLGTQYF. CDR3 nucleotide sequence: TGTGCCAGCAGTTTAGGGACCCAGTACTTC. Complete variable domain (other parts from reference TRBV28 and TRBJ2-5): DVKVTQSSRYLVKRTGEKVFLECVQDMDHENMFWYRQDPGLGLRLIYFSYDVKMKEKGDIPEGYSVSREKKERFSLILESASTNQTSMYLCASSLGTQYFGPGTRLLVL.

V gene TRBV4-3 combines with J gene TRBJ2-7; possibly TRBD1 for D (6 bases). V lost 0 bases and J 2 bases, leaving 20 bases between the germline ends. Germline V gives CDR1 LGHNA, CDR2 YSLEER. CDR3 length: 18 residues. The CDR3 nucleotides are TGCGCCAGCAGCCAAGATTTATCCAGGGGATCCTCCCCCTACGAGCAGTACTTC. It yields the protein CASSQDLSRGSSPYEQYF.

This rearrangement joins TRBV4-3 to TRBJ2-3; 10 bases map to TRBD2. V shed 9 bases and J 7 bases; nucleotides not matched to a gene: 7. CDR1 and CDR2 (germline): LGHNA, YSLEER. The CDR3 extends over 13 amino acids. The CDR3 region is CARRAGGPHTQYF. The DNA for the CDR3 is TGCGCCAGACGAGCGGGAGGGCCGCATACGCAGTATTTT.

This chain's CDR3 is CASSPHPTLEQYF. The CDR3 region has the DNA TGTGCCAGCAGTCCCCACCCCACGCTCGAGCAGTACTTC. The chain recombines TRBV6-5 with TRBJ2-7; D not certain. Per germline, CDR1 MNHEY and CDR2 SVGAGI. CDR3 length: 13 residues. V dropped 5 bases and J dropped 6 bases, with 14 bases sitting between them.

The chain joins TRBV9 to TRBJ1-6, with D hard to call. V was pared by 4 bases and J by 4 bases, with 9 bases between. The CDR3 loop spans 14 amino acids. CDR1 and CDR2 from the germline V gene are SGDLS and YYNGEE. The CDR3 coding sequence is TGTGCCAGCAGCTATACAGATTATAATTCACCCCTCCACTTT. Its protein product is CASSYTDYNSPLHF.

This chain's CDR3 is CASSRTAGGVTDTQYF. Here the CDR3 DNA reads TGCGCCAGCAGCCGTACGGCGGGGGGGGTAACAGATACGCAGTATTTT. The J gene is TRBJ2-3, the V gene TRBV5-1, with TRBD2 matching over 9 bases. The CDR3 contains 16 residues. V lost 4 bases to trimming and J lost 3 bases; unmatched junction nucleotides: 9. Looked up from germline, CDR1 is SGHRS and CDR2 is YFSETQ.

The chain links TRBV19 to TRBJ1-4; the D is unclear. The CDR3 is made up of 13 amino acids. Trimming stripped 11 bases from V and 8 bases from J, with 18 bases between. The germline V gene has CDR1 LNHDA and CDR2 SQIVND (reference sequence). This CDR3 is CASLESPPEKLFF. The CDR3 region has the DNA TGTGCCTCCTTGGAGTCCCCCCCGGAAAAACTGTTTTTT.

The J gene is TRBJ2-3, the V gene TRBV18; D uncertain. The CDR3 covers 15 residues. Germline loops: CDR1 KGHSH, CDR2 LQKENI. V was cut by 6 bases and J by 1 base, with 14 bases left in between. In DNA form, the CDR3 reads TGTGCCAGCTCCCAACGTCACCAGGGCACAGATACGCAGTATTTT. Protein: CASSQRHQGTDTQYF.

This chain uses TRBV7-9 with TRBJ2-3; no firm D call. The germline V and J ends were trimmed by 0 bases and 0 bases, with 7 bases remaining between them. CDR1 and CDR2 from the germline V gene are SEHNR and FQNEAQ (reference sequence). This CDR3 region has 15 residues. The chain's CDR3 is CASSLAPASTDTQYF. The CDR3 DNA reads TGTGCCAGCAGCTTAGCACCAGCTAGCACAGATACGCAGTATTTT. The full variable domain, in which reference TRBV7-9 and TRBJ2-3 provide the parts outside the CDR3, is DTGVSQNPRHKITKRGQNVTFRCDPISEHNRLYWYRQTLGQGPEFLTYFQNEAQLEKSRLLSDRFSAERPKGSFSTLEIQRTEQGDSAMYLCASSLAPASTDTQYFGPGTRLTVL.

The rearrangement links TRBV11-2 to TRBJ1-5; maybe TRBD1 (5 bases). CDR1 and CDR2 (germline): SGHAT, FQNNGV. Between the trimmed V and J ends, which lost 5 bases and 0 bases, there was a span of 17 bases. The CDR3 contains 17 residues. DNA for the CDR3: TGTGCCAGCAGCCCAAAGGGGATCCATTATAGCAATCAGCCCCAGCATTTT. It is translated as CASSPKGIHYSNQPQHF.

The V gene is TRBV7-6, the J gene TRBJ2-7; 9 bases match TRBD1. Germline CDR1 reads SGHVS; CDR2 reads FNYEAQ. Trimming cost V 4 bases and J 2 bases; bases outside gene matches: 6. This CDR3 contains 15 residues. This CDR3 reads CASSSSGTGTYEQYF. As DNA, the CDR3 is TGTGCCAGCAGCTCCTCCGGGACAGGGACCTACGAGCAGTACTTC.

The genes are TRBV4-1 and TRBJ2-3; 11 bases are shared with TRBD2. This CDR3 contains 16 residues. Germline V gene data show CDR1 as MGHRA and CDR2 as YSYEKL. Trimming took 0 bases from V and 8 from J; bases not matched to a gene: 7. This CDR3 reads CASSQERVAGGGTQYF. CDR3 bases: TGCGCCAGCAGCCAAGAAAGAGTAGCGGGAGGGGGTACGCAGTATTTT.

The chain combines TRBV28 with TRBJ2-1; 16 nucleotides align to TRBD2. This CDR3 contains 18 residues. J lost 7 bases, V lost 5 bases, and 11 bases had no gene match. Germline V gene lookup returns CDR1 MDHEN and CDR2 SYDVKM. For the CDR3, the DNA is TGTGCCAGCAGTACACCGGGACTAGCGGGAGGGCCACTTAATGAGCAGTTCTTC. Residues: CASSTPGLAGGPLNEQFF.

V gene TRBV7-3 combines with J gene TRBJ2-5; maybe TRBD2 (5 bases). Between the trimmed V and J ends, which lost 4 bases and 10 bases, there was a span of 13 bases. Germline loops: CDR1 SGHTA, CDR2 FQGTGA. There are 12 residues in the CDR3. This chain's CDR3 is CASSSYEGGQYF. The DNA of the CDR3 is TGTGCCAGCAGCTCCTACGAGGGTGGCCAGTACTTC.

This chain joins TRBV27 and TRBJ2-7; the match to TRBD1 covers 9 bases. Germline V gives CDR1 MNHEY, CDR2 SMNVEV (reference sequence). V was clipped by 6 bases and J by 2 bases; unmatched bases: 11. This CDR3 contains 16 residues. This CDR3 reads CASRLSVGQGTYEQYF. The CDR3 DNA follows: TGTGCCAGCAGACTCTCGGTGGGACAGGGAACCTACGAGCAGTACTTC.

The CDR3 coding sequence is TGTGCCAGCAGTCCTTACGCTGATGGAGAGACCCAGTACTTC. It encodes CASSPYADGETQYF. This chain connects TRBV27 to TRBJ2-5; no clear D. Germline assignment: CDR1 MNHEY and CDR2 SMNVEV (reference sequence). The CDR3 sequence is 14 residues long. With 5 bases removed from V and 4 bases from J, the gap between germline ends came to 14 bases.

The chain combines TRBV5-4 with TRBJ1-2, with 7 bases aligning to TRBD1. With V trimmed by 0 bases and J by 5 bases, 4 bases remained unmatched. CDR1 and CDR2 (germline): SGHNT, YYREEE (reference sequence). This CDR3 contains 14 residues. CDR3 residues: CASSLVDRLYGYTF. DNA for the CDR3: TGTGCCAGCAGCTTGGTGGACAGGCTATATGGCTACACCTTC.

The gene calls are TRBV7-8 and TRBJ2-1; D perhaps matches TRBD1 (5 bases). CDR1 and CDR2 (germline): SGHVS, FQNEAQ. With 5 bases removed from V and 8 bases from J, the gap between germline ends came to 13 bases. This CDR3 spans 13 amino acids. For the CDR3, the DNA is TGTGCCAGCAGCCTAGGGGTAGTCTATGAGCAGTTCTTC. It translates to CASSLGVVYEQFF.

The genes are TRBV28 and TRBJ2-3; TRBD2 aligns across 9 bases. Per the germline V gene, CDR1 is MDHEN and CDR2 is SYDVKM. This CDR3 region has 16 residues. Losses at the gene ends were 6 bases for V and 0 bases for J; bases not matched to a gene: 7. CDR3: CASSPAGLASTDTQYF. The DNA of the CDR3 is TGTGCCAGCAGCCCTGCAGGACTAGCGAGCACAGATACGCAGTATTTT.

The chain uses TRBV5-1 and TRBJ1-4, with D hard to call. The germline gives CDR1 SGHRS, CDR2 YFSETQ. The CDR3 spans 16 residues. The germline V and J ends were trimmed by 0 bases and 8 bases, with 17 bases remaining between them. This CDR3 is CASSLGAGFDYEKLFF. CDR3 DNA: TGCGCCAGCAGCTTGGGAGCCGGCTTTGATTACGAAAAACTGTTTTTT.

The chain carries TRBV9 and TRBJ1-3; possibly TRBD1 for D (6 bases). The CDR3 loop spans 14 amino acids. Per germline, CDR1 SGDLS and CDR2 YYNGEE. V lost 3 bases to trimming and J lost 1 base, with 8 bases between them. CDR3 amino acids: CASSATGSGNTIYF. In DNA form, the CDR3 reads TGTGCCAGCAGCGCCACAGGGTCTGGAAACACCATATATTTT. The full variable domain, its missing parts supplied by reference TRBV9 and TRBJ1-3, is DSGVTQTPKHLITATGQRVTLRCSPRSGDLSVYWYQQSLDQGLQFLIQYYNGEERAKGNILERFSAQQFPDLHSELNLSSLELGDSALYFCASSATGSGNTIYFGEGSWLTVV.

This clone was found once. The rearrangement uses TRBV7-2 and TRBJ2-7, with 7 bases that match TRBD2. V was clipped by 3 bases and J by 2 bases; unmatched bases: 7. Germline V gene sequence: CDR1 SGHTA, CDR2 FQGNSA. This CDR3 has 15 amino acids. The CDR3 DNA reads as TGTGCCAGCAGCTTTTATGCGGGAGCCCCCTACGAGCAGTACTTC. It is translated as CASSFYAGAPYEQYF.

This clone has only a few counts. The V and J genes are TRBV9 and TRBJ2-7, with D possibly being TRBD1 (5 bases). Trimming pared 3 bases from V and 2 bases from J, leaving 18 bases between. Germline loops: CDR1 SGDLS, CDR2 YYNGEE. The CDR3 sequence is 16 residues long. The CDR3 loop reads CASSEGHLSPPYEQYF. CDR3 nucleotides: TGTGCCAGCAGCGAGGGGCATTTGAGTCCACCCTACGAGCAGTACTTC.

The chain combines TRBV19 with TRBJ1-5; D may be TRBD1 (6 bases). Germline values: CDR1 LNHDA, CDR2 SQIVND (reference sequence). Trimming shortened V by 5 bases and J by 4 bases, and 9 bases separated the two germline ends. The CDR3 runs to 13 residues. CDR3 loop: CASSWTANQPQHF. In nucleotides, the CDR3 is TGTGCCAGTAGTTGGACAGCAAATCAGCCCCAGCATTTT.

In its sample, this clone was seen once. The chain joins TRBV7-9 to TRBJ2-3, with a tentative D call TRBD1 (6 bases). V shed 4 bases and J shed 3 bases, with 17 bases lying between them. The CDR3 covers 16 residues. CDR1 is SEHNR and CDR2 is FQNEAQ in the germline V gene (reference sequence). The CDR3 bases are TGTGCCAGCAGCTCAACAGGGATCCTGTGGACAGATACGCAGTATTTT. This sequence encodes CASSSTGILWTDTQYF.

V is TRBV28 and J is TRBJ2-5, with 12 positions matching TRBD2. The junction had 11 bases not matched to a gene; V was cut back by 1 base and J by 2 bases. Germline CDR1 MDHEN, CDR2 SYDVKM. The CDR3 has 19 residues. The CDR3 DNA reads TGTGCCAGCAGTTTATCGACTAGCGGGAGTTCCTACAATCAAGAGACCCAGTACTTC. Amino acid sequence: CASSLSTSGSSYNQETQYF.